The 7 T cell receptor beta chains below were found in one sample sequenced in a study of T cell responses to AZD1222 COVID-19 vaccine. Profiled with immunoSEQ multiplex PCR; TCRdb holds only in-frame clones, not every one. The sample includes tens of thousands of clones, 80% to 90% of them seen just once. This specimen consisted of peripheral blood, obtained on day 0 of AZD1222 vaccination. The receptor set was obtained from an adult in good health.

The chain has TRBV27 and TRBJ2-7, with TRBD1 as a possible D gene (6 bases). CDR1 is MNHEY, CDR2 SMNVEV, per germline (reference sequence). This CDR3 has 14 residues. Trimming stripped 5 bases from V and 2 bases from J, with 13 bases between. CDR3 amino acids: CASSPQGVTYEQYF. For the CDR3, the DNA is TGTGCCAGCAGTCCACAGGGTGTTACCTACGAGCAGTACTTC.

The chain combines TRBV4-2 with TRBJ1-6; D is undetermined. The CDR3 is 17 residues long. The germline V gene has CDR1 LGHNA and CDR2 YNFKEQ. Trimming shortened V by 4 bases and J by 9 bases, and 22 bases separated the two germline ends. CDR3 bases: TGTGCCAGCAGCCGCGAAAGCTCCGGGGAAATAGGTTCACCCCTCCACTTT. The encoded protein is CASSRESSGEIGSPLHF.

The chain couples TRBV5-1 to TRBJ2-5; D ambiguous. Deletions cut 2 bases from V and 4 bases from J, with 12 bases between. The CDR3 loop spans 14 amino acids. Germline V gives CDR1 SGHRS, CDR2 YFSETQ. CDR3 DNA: TGCGCCAGCAGCTTAAGAGGAGACCCAGAGACCCAGTACTTC. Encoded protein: CASSLRGDPETQYF.

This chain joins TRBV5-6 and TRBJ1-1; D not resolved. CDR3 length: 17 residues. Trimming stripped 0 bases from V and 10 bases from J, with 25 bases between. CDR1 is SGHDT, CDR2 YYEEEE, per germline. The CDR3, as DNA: TGTGCCAGCAGCTTGGACCCCATCGAACAGTTGCGAGGTATAGCTTTCTTT. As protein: CASSLDPIEQLRGIAFF.

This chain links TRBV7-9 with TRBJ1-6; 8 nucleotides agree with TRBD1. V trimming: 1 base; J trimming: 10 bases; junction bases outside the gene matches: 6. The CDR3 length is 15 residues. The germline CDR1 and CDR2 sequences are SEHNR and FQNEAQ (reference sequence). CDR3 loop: CASSLGTGISSPLHF. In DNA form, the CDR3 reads TGTGCCAGCAGCTTAGGGACAGGGATTTCCTCACCCCTCCACTTT.

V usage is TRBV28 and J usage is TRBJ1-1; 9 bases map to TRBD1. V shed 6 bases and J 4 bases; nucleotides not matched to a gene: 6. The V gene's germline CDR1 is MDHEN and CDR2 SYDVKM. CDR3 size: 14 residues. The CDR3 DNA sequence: TGTGCCAGCAGCGAGACAGGGGGTGGCACTGAAGCTTTCTTT. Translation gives CASSETGGGTEAFF.

Written as DNA, the CDR3 is TGTGCCAGCAGCCCCCTCAGCAACTACGAGCAGTACTTC. The encoded protein is CASSPLSNYEQYF. The V call is TRBV5-6, the J call TRBJ2-7, with unresolved D. Trimming removed 4 bases from V and 3 bases from J, with 11 bases in between. The CDR3 consists of 13 residues. Germline assignment: CDR1 SGHDT and CDR2 YYEEEE.